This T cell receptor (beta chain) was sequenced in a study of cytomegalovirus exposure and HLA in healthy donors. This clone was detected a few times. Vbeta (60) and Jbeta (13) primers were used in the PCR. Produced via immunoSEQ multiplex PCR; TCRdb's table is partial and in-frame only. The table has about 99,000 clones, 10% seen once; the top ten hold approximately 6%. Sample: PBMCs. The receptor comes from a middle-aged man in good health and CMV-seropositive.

The CDR3 sequence: CASSVVASGSYNEQFF. CDR3 DNA sequence: TGTGCCAGCAGCGTAGTGGCTAGCGGGAGTTACAATGAGCAGTTCTTC. The V and J genes are TRBV9 and TRBJ2-1; 10 nucleotides line up with TRBD2. The V and J ends lost 0 bases and 4 bases, in that order; junction bases with no gene match: 4. This CDR3 is built from 16 residues. Germline CDR1 is SGDLS and CDR2 is YYNGEE.